Presented here are 5 T cell receptor beta chains from one specimen sequenced in a study of post-analysis software for immune sequencing data. Sequencing libraries made from TCR beta cDNA carried unique molecular identifiers. Via MiXCR, TCRdb re-called the PCR reads, giving one row per CDR3 protein. In the table there are roughly 800,000 distinct CDR3 sequences, approximately 53% of which are singletons. For these TCRs, the target antigens are not known. Points from the study as a whole: Controls had lower frequencies than patients of 4 or 5 TRBV segments, which included TRBV5-6, TRBV5-1 and TRBV20-1.

The specimen sequenced was blood. The source is a girl aged 5 to 17 with multiple sclerosis.

The chain combines TRBV6-5 with TRBJ2-7, with TRBD2 matching 9 bases. Germline V gene lookup returns CDR1 MNHEY and CDR2 SVGAGI. The CDR3 spans 16 residues. V dropped 0 bases and J dropped 1; count of bases not matched to a gene: 4. The CDR3 reads CASSYSSLAGSYEQYF. The DNA of the CDR3 is TGTGCCAGCAGTTACTCGTCCCTAGCGGGGTCCTACGAGCAGTACTTC.

This clonotype was observed a handful of times. The chain employs TRBV7-8 and TRBJ2-7; 9 bases fit TRBD1. The closer fit of TRBJ2-4 to the DNA end suggests the J call may be wrong. CDR1 is SGHVS, CDR2 FQNEAQ, per germline. The CDR3 sequence is 18 residues long. CDR3 DNA sequence: TGTGCCAGCAGCCTGGACAGGGGTTCTCCGTTAGCCAAAAACATTCAGTACTTC. Translation gives CASSLDRGSPLAKNIQYF.

The chain links TRBV10-3 to TRBJ2-7; 7 bases line up with TRBD2. The CDR3 runs to 14 residues. Germline CDR1 is ENHRY and CDR2 is SYGVKD. V was clipped by 6 bases and J by 0 bases; unmatched bases: 5. CDR3 amino acids: CAISPGLPSYEQYF. The CDR3 region has the DNA TGTGCCATCAGCCCGGGACTACCCTCCTACGAGCAGTACTTC.

There are a few counts of this clonotype. The J gene is TRBJ2-7, the V gene TRBV7-2; D not certain. The CDR3 runs 17 residues. Germline assignment: CDR1 SGHTA and CDR2 FQGNSA. Trimming took off 1 base at V and 0 bases at J, with 16 bases between the two ends. This CDR3 is CASSLGFSGPSSYEQYF. CDR3 DNA: TGTGCCAGCAGCTTAGGCTTCTCAGGACCTAGCTCCTACGAGCAGTACTTC.

This clonotype has only a few counts. The chain uses TRBV29-1 and TRBJ2-7; TRBD1 agrees at 11 bases. Germline lookup yields CDR1 SQVTM and CDR2 ANQGSEA. The CDR3 loop spans 14 amino acids. This chain's CDR3 is CSGDPGQGVNEQYF. The CDR3 region has the DNA TGCAGTGGGGACCCGGGACAGGGGGTTAACGAGCAGTACTTC.